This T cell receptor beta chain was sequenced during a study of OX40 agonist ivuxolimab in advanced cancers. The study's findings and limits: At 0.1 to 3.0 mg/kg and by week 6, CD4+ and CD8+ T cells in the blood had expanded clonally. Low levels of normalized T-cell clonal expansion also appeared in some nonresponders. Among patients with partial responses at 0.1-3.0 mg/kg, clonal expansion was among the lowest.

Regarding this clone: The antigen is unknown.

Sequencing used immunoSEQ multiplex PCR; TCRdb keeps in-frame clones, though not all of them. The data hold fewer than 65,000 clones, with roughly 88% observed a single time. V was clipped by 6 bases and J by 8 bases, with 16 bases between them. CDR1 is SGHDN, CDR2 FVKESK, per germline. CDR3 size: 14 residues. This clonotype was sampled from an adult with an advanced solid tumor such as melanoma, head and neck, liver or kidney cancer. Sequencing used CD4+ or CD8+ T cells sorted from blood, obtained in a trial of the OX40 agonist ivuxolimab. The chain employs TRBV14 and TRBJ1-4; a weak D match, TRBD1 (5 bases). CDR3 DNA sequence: TGTGCCAGCAGACGGCCGGGACCCTCCGAAAAACTGTTTTTT. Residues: CASRRPGPSEKLFF.